This TCR beta chain was identified in a study of blood T cell repertoires in COVID-19. Study at large: PBMCs, B-cell-depleted T cells, or T cells were the source of the cDNA or gDNA that made up the material.

V lost 4 bases and J 6 bases, leaving 13 bases between the germline ends. This CDR3 has 14 residues. CDR1 SGHAT and CDR2 FQNNGV come from the germline V gene. This clone was seen only a few times. This table comes from immunoSEQ multiplex PCR, and its TCRdb copy is limited to in-frame clones, with some not included. The sample records 150,000 to 200,000 clones, 80% being singletons. Those enrolled, adults aged roughly 18 to 95 years, came from roughly 23 US areas. Cohort allocation depended upon clinical history that participants reported. Input material: PBMCs or T cells enriched from blood (not recorded which). This chain links TRBV11-2 with TRBJ2-4; D gene unclear. This clonotype was obtained from a man in his forties who had recovered from COVID-19. For the CDR3, the DNA is TGTGCCAGCAGCTCAGGATTTCTTCCAAACATTCAGTACTTC. It is translated as CASSSGFLPNIQYF.